Following are 14 T cell receptor beta chains from one sample sequenced in a study of blood T cell repertoires in COVID-19. Assay used: immunoSEQ multiplex PCR; TCRdb lists only in-frame clones, some missing. Of some 170,000 clones listed, 82% were seen once; the top ten hold over 7.5%. The material sequenced was peripheral blood. The receptors derive from a woman in her seventies with acute or convalescent COVID-19.

This clone came up a few times. The CDR3 region has the DNA TGTGCCATCAGCCAGGGGGCTGCCTACGAGCAGTACTTC. Its translation: CAISQGAAYEQYF. The V call is TRBV10-3, the J call TRBJ2-7; 8 bases agree with TRBD1. V gave up 6 bases and J gave up 2 bases; unmatched junction bases: 3. Germline CDR1 is ENHRY and CDR2 is SYGVKD. This CDR3 is built from 13 residues.

The J gene is TRBJ2-5, the V gene TRBV11-3; 8 bases are a match to TRBD2. V trimming: 5 bases; J trimming: 3 bases; junction bases outside the gene matches: 11. The CDR3 sequence is 16 residues long. Germline CDR1 reads SGHNT; CDR2 reads YENEEA. Here the CDR3 reads CASSPGRSGGEETQYF. CDR3 in DNA: TGTGCCAGCAGCCCCGGACGGTCCGGGGGGGAAGAGACCCAGTACTTC.

The chain recombines TRBV5-4 with TRBJ2-3; D perhaps matches TRBD2 (7 bases). V gave up 0 bases and J gave up 1 base, with 12 bases separating them. Germline V CDR1 and CDR2: SGHNT, YYREEE (reference sequence). The CDR3 totals 16 residues. CDR3 sequence: CASSLEGGPGTDTQYF. The CDR3 region has the DNA TGTGCCAGCAGCTTGGAGGGGGGGCCGGGCACAGATACGCAGTATTTT.

This clone appeared a single time. The V and J genes are TRBV11-2 and TRBJ2-2; D call uncertain. V lost 4 bases and J 0 bases, leaving 9 bases between the germline ends. Germline V CDR1 and CDR2: SGHAT, FQNNGV. CDR3 length: 15 residues. CDR3 DNA: TGTGCCAGCAGCTCATGGCGGACGAACACCGGGGAGCTGTTTTTT. As protein: CASSSWRTNTGELFF.

This clone came up once. The J gene is TRBJ2-1, the V gene TRBV5-1; tentatively, D is TRBD2 (5 bases). CDR3 size: 14 residues. CDR1 is SGHRS and CDR2 is YFSETQ in the germline V gene. Trimming left V 4 bases short and J 3 bases short, with 11 bases between. CDR3 nucleotide sequence: TGCGCCAGCAGCCAGGACTCTTACTACAATGAGCAGTTCTTC. It is translated as CASSQDSYYNEQFF. The variable domain in full, with the rest retrieved from reference TRBV5-1 and TRBJ2-1, is KAGVTQTPRYLIKTRGQQVTLSCSPISGHRSVSWYQQTPGQGLQFLFEYFSETQRNKGNFPGRFSGRQFSNSRSEMNVSTLELGDSALYLCASSQDSYYNEQFFGPGTRLTVL.

This sequence joins TRBV6-6 and TRBJ1-2; D may be TRBD1 (5 bases). CDR3 length: 14 residues. CDR1 and CDR2 from the germline V gene are MNHNY and SVGAGI (reference sequence). V was shortened by 5 bases and J by 6 bases, with 16 bases between the two germline ends. In DNA form, the CDR3 reads TGTGCCAGCAGTGAGCTCAGGTTAGGGGATGGCTACACCTTC. It is translated as CASSELRLGDGYTF.

In regard to this clone: Distinct nucleotide sequences in the sample also encode this CDR3. The rearrangement uses TRBV24-1 and TRBJ1-2, with TRBD1 matching 8 bases. The CDR3 totals 12 residues. Germline assignment: CDR1 KGHDR and CDR2 SFDVKD. With V trimmed by 9 bases and J by 4 bases, 3 bases remained unmatched. CDR3 sequence (DNA): TGTGCCACCTCCGGACAGGGCTATGGCTACACCTTC. Its translation: CATSGQGYGYTF.

The V and J genes are TRBV7-8 and TRBJ1-2; TRBD1 matches 7 bases. The CDR3 contains 16 residues. Per germline, CDR1 SGHVS and CDR2 FQNEAQ. The J segment lost 4 bases and the V segment lost 0 bases, leaving 8 bases of the junction unmatched. CDR3 residues: CASSLATGTAIYGYTF. The CDR3 bases are TGTGCCAGCAGCTTAGCGACCGGGACAGCCATCTATGGCTACACCTTC.

This sequence joins TRBV9 and TRBJ1-2, with D tentatively TRBD1 (5 bases). The CDR3 runs to 15 residues. Germline lookup yields CDR1 SGDLS and CDR2 YYNGEE. The V and J ends lost 3 bases and 7 bases respectively, with 19 bases between them. Here the CDR3 reads CASSDAQGWGSGYTF. The CDR3 bases are TGTGCCAGCAGCGACGCCCAGGGATGGGGCTCTGGCTACACCTTC.

The gene calls are TRBV24-1 and TRBJ1-1; D uncertain. Trimming removed 4 bases at V and 6 bases at J, with 11 bases between. Germline V gives CDR1 KGHDR, CDR2 SFDVKD. This CDR3 contains 13 residues. The CDR3: CATSDFEWPEAFF. The CDR3 DNA sequence: TGTGCCACCAGTGACTTTGAATGGCCTGAAGCTTTCTTT.

The rearrangement joins TRBV6-4 to TRBJ2-3; TRBD2 might be the D (6 bases). Looked up from germline, CDR1 is MRHNA and CDR2 is SNTAGT. The CDR3 has 13 amino acids. V was shortened by 5 bases and J by 2 bases, with 8 bases between the two germline ends. The CDR3 here is CASSPSATDTQYF. CDR3 sequence (DNA): TGTGCCAGCAGTCCTAGCGCCACAGATACGCAGTATTTT.

This sequence joins TRBV5-6 and TRBJ2-5, with 8 bases identical to TRBD1. Germline CDR1 SGHDT, CDR2 YYEEEE. The CDR3 consists of 14 residues. With 3 bases clipped from V and 5 bases from J, the junction kept 6 bases outside the gene matches. The CDR3 sequence is CASSSTGAGETQYF. The CDR3 DNA sequence: TGTGCCAGCAGCTCGACAGGGGCAGGGGAGACCCAGTACTTC.

Turning to this clone: Relative to the germline gene, one junction end is altered; a read error may explain this. The chain combines TRBV6-5 with TRBJ1-5, with D tentatively TRBD1 (6 bases). CDR1 MNHEY and CDR2 SVGAGI come from the germline V gene. CDR3 length: 15 residues. CDR3 nucleotide sequence: TGTGCCAGCAGACCCCTCGGACAGAGCACTCAGCCCCAGCATTTT. This gives the protein CASRPLGQSTQPQHF.

The chain joins TRBV6-5 to TRBJ1-5; TRBD1 might be the D (6 bases). This CDR3 comprises 14 residues. The germline gives CDR1 MNHEY, CDR2 SVGAGI. V dropped 5 bases and J dropped 3 bases, with 11 bases sitting between them. The CDR3 is CASSMQGYNQPQHF. The CDR3 DNA sequence: TGTGCCAGCAGTATGCAGGGGTACAATCAGCCCCAGCATTTT.